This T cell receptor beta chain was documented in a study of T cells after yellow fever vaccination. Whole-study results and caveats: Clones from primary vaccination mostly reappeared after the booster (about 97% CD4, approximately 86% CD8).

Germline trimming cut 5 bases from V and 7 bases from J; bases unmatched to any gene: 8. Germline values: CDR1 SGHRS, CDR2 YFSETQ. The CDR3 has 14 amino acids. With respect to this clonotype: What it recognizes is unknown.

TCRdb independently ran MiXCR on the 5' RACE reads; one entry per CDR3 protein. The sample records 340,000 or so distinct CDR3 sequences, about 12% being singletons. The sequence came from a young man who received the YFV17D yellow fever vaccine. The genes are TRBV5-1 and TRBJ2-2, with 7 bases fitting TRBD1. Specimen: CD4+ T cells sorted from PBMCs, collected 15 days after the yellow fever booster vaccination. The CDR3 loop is CASSYDRAHGELFF. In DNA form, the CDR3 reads TGCGCCAGCAGTTACGACAGGGCTCACGGGGAGCTGTTTTTT.